This T cell receptor (beta chain) originates from a study of blood T cell repertoires in COVID-19. Under the authors' procedure: Reference gene primers were amplified, and this amplification served to estimate nucleated cell counts. Here immunoSEQ multiplex PCR was the method, and the copy in TCRdb shows in-frame clones only, minus some. That table supplies the V and J calls and clone size; D and trimming were determined from the DNA. This sample has around 270,000 clones, with approximately 83% found just once. Ages ranged from about 18 to 89 years, with residence in about 23 US areas. Assignments of participants to cohorts depended upon their own reported clinical history. The germline V gene encodes CDR1 MDHEN and CDR2 SYDVKM. Trimming removed 7 bases from V and 2 bases from J; junction bases left unmatched: 7. CDR3 length: 14 amino acids.

V usage is TRBV28 and J usage is TRBJ1-1; 7 bases align to TRBD1. The sample taken for sequencing was PBMCs or T cells enriched from blood (not recorded which). The source of this sequence is a young woman who had recovered from COVID-19. In DNA, the CDR3 is TGTGCCAGCATCCAGGGGGGTGAAAACACTGAAGCTTTCTTT. Translation: CASIQGGENTEAFF.